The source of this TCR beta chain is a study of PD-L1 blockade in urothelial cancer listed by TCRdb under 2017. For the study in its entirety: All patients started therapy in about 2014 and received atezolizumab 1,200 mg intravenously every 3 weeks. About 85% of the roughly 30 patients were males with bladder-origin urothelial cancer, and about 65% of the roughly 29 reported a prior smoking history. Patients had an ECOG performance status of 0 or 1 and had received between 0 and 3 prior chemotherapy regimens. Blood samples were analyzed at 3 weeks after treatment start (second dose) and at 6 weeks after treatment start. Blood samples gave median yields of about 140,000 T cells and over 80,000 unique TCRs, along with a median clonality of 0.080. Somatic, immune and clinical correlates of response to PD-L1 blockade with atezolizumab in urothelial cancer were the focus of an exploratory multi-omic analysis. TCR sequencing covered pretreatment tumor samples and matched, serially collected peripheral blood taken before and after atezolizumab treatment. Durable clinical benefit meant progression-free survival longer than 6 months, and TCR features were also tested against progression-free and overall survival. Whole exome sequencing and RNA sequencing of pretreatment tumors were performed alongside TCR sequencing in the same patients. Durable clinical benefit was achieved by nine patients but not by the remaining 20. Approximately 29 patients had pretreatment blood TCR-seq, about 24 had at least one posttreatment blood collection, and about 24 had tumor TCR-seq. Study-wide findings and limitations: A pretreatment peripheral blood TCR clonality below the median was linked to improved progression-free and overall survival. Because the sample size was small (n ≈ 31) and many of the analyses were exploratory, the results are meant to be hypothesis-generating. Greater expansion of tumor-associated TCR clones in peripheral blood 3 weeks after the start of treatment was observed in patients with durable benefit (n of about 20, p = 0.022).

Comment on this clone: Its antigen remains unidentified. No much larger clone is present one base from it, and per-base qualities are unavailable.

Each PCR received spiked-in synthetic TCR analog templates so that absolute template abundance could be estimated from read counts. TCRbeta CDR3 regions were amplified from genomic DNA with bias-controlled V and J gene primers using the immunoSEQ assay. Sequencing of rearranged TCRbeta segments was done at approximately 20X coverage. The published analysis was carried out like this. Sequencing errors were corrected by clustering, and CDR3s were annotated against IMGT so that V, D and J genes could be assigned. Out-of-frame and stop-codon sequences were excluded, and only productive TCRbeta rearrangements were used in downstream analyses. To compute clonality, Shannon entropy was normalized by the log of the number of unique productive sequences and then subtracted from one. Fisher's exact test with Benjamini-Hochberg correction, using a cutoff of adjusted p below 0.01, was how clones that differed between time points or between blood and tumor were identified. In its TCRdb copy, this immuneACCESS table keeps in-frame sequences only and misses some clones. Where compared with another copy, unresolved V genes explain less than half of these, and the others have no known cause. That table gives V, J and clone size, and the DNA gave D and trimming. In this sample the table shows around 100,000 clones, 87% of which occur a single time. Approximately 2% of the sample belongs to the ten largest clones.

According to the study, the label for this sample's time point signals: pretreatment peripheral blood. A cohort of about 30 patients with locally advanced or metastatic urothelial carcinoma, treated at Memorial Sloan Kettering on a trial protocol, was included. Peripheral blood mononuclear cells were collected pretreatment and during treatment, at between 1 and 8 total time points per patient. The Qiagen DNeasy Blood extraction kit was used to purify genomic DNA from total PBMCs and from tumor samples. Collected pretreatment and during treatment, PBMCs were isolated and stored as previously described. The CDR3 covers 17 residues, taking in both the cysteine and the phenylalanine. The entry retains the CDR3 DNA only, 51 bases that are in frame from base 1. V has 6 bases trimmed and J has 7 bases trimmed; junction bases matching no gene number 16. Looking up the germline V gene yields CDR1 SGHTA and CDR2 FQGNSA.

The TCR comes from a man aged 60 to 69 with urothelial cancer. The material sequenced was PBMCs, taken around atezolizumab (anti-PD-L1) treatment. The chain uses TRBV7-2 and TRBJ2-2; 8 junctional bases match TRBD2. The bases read TGTGCCAGCAGTTTCCGGCGAGCGGGGGCCCCGGGCGGGGAGCTGTTTTTT. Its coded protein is CASSFRRAGAPGGELFF.